These T cell receptor beta chains were read from a single sample in a study of T cell responses to AZD1222 COVID-19 vaccine. Clones were sequenced by immunoSEQ multiplex PCR, and TCRdb holds only the in-frame ones, with some missing. Among over 130,000 clones listed, about nine tenths were seen once. Sample: peripheral blood, taken 28 days after the second AZD1222 dose. All receptors derive from an adult who received the AZD1222 COVID-19 vaccine. The CDR3 runs from the conserved cysteine through the conserved F or W. Fields, in order: V gene, clone size, J gene, D gene, CDR3 DNA, CDR3 protein. A D gene is named only where the DNA matches it firmly. Not all rows give a size; the values are once, few, many and, for expanded clones, a class.

v_call: TRBV5-1; clone_size: .; j_call: TRBJ2-2; d_call: .; cdr3_nt: TGCGCCAGCAGCTTGAACGGCGGGGAGCTGTTTTTT; cdr3_aa: CASSLNGGELFF
v_call: TRBV10-3; clone_size: .; j_call: TRBJ2-1; d_call: .; cdr3_nt: TGTGCCATCGGGAGGCGAGGAGTGGACAATGAGCAGTTCTTC; cdr3_aa: CAIGRRGVDNEQFF
v_call: TRBV7-9; clone_size: once; j_call: TRBJ2-3; d_call: TRBD2; cdr3_nt: TGTGCCAGCAGCTCGGGACTAGCGGGAGGTATAAGGCGGGCGCAGTATTTT; cdr3_aa: CASSSGLAGGIRRAQYF
v_call: TRBV2; clone_size: .; j_call: TRBJ1-4; d_call: .; cdr3_nt: TGTGCCAGCTTCGGGGGGCCCCTGGCCCTTAATGAAAAACTGTTTTTT; cdr3_aa: CASFGGPLALNEKLFF
v_call: TRBV6-5; clone_size: .; j_call: TRBJ1-3; d_call: .; cdr3_nt: TGTGCCAGCACAGAGGGAAACACCATATATTTT; cdr3_aa: CASTEGNTIYF
v_call: TRBV9; clone_size: .; j_call: TRBJ2-1; d_call: .; cdr3_nt: TGTGCCAGCACCTCCGGACTACTCTACAATGAGCAGTTCTTC; cdr3_aa: CASTSGLLYNEQFF
v_call: TRBV7-9; clone_size: .; j_call: TRBJ2-2; d_call: .; cdr3_nt: TGTGCCAGCAGCTTAGGGACCCTCGCCGGGGAGCTGTTTTTT; cdr3_aa: CASSLGTLAGELFF
v_call: TRBV20-1; clone_size: .; j_call: TRBJ1-1; d_call: .; cdr3_nt: TGCAGTGCTAGACCGACAGGAGAAGCTTTCTTT; cdr3_aa: CSARPTGEAFF
v_call: TRBV14; clone_size: few; j_call: TRBJ2-7; d_call: TRBD1; cdr3_nt: TGTGCCAGCAGCCAAGGGACAGGGGGCAATTCCTTCTACGAGCAGTACTTC; cdr3_aa: CASSQGTGGNSFYEQYF
v_call: TRBV7-2; clone_size: .; j_call: TRBJ1-1; d_call: .; cdr3_nt: TGTGCCAGCAGCTTAGTAGTAACTTCGGGCCGTGAAGCTTTCTTT; cdr3_aa: CASSLVVTSGREAFF
v_call: TRBV6-6; clone_size: .; j_call: TRBJ2-2; d_call: .; cdr3_nt: TGTGCCAGCAGTTACTCAGACAAGAACACCGGGGAGCTGTTTTTT; cdr3_aa: CASSYSDKNTGELFF
v_call: TRBV30; clone_size: .; j_call: TRBJ2-1; d_call: TRBD2; cdr3_nt: TGTGCCTGGAGCCGTCTAGCGGGAGTCAATGAGCAGTTCTTC; cdr3_aa: CAWSRLAGVNEQFF
v_call: TRBV10-3; clone_size: .; j_call: TRBJ1-1; d_call: .; cdr3_nt: TGTGCCATCAGTGAAGGGGAGAACACTGAAGCTTTCTTT; cdr3_aa: CAISEGENTEAFF
v_call: TRBV11-2; clone_size: .; j_call: TRBJ2-7; d_call: .; cdr3_nt: TGTGCCAGCAGCACAGGTTTGCCCTACGAGCAGTACTTC; cdr3_aa: CASSTGLPYEQYF
v_call: TRBV7-8; clone_size: .; j_call: TRBJ1-1; d_call: .; cdr3_nt: TGTGCCAGCAGCTTGCGAACAGTAACTATGAACACTGAAGCTTTCTTT; cdr3_aa: CASSLRTVTMNTEAFF
v_call: TRBV7-2; clone_size: .; j_call: TRBJ2-7; d_call: .; cdr3_nt: TGTGCCAGCAGTTTTAGCTCCTACGAGCAGTACTTC; cdr3_aa: CASSFSSYEQYF
v_call: TRBV5-1; clone_size: .; j_call: TRBJ1-3; d_call: TRBD1; cdr3_nt: TGCGCCAGCAGCCCTCGGACAGGATCGGACCTGAACACCATATATTTT; cdr3_aa: CASSPRTGSDLNTIYF